The T cell receptor beta chain under discussion was sequenced for a study of blood T cells in healthy people across ages. To note about this clonotype: Its antigen remains unknown.

V dropped 2 bases and J dropped 2 bases, with 18 bases sitting between them. The CDR3 consists of 17 residues. The germline V gene has CDR1 SGHAT and CDR2 FQNNGV. Study-level results: Roughly linear age-related decline in beta diversity appeared, significant by age around 38.

Together with a sample-barcoded 5' primer, a J-beta primer mix was included in a second PCR lasting about 6 to 11 cycles. Via MiXCR, TCRdb re-called the 5' RACE reads, giving one row per CDR3 protein. The sample yields around 600,000 distinct CDR3 sequences, around 48% seen once. The V and J genes are TRBV11-2 and TRBJ2-5; no reliable D call. The sequence was collected from an elderly man in good health. Specimen: blood. The CDR3 DNA follows: TGTGCCAGCAGCTTATCCGTAAGGGCAGACGGACAAGAGACCCAGTACTTC. As protein: CASSLSVRADGQETQYF.